This TCR beta chain appears in the sequencing data of a study of technical replicates of blood from several donors. Sequenced by immunoSEQ multiplex PCR; TCRdb stores in-frame clones only, minus some. The data contain under 85,000 clones, 80% to 95% of them seen just once; the ten biggest clones take up 0.41%. V lost 1 base and J lost 4; bases outside the gene matches: 4. Germline V gives CDR1 SGHRS, CDR2 YFSETQ. This CDR3 spans 15 amino acids. The TCR was taken from a human donor in good health. Sequenced: T cells isolated from PBMCs. The V gene is TRBV5-1, the J gene TRBJ2-1; 8 positions agree with TRBD2. DNA for the CDR3: TGCGCCAGCAGCTTGTCCCAGCGGGAGTACAATGAGCAGTTCTTC. Protein: CASSLSQREYNEQFF.